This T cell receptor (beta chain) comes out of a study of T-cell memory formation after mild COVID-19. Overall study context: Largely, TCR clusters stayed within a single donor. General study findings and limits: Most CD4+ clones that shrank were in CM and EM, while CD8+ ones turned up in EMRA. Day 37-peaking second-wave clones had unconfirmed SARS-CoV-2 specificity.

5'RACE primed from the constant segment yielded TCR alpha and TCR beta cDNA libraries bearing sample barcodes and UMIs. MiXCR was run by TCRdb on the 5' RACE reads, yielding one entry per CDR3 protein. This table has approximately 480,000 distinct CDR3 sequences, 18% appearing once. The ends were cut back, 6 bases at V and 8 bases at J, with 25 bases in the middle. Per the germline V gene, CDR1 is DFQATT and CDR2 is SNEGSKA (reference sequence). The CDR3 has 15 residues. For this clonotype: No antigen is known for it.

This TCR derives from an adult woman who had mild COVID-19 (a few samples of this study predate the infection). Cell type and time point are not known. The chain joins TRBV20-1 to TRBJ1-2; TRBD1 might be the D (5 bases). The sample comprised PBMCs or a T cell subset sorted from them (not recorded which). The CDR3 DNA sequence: TGCAGTGCAAGCCGGGACGCCTCCCTAAACCAGGGCTACACCTTC. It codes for CSASRDASLNQGYTF.